These T cell receptor beta chains were read from a single sample in a study of T cells after yellow fever vaccination. TCRdb passed the 5' RACE reads through MiXCR, listing each CDR3 protein once. Altogether about 53,000 distinct CDR3 sequences are present, 5.7% being singletons, with the ten largest covering about 28%. Sequencing used PBMCs, either bulk or a sorted T-cell subset (CD4+, CD8+, memory, or dextramer-sorted; not recorded which), obtained on the day of the yellow fever booster vaccination. These receptors were taken from a man aged 18 to 35 who received the YFV17D yellow fever vaccine. CDR3s include the opening cysteine and the closing phenylalanine or tryptophan. The D gene is left open where the match is weak. Expanded clones are given a class, and other clones once, few, many or no size at all.

J	D	size	V	DNA	CDR3
TRBJ2-1	TRBD2	NA	TRBV20-1	TGCAGTGCTCGAACTAGCGGGGGGGCCGATGAGCAGTTCTTC	CSARTSGGADEQFF
TRBJ2-2	NA	few	TRBV24-1	TGTGCCACCAGTGATCAACAGGGAACCGGGGAGCTGTTTTTT	CATSDQQGTGELFF
TRBJ2-5	TRBD1	NA	TRBV12-3/TRBV12-4	TGTGCCAGCAGTAACTCGGACAGGGCGGAGACCCAGTACTTC	CASSNSDRAETQYF
TRBJ2-7	TRBD2	many	TRBV20-1	TGCAGTGCGCGCACCGGGACTAGCCCCTACGAGCAGTACTTC	CSARTGTSPYEQYF
TRBJ2-3	TRBD2	few	TRBV6-1	TGTGCCAGCACCCTAGCGGGGGGGCCAGATACGCAGTATTTT	CASTLAGGPDTQYF
TRBJ1-6	NA	many	TRBV6-5	TGTGCTACCACCACAGACTATAATTCACCCCTCCACTTT	CATTTDYNSPLHF
TRBJ2-5	NA	many	TRBV7-2	TGTGCCAGCAGCTTAGCAACGAAGACCCAGTACTTC	CASSLATKTQYF
TRBJ2-7	NA	few	TRBV12-3/TRBV12-4	TGTGCCAGCAGTTTATGGCCGAACTACGAGCAGTACTTC	CASSLWPNYEQYF
TRBJ1-3	NA	few	TRBV6-5	TGTGCCAGCCATCGGGGGAGCTCTGGAAACACCATATATTTT	CASHRGSSGNTIYF
TRBJ2-3	NA	NA	TRBV4-1	TGCGCCAGAAGCCAAGTAGCGCGTGGCACAGATACGCAGTATTTT	CARSQVARGTDTQYF
TRBJ2-5	TRBD2	NA	TRBV4-3	TGCGCCAGCAGCCAAGGGCTAGCGGGGGGGGGGACCCAGTACTTC	CASSQGLAGGGTQYF
TRBJ1-1	NA	NA	TRBV4-3	TGCGCCAGCAGCCAATGGGGCCTGGGGACTGAAGCTTTCTTT	CASSQWGLGTEAFF
TRBJ2-1	TRBD2	many	TRBV4-1	TGCGCCAGCAGCCAACCGGCTAGCGGGGATCGTGAGCAGTTCTTC	CASSQPASGDREQFF
TRBJ2-2	NA	many	TRBV5-1	TGCGCCAGCAGCCTTTCTGGAGCGACCACCGGGGAGCTGTTTTTT	CASSLSGATTGELFF
TRBJ1-2	NA	few	TRBV12-5	TGTGCTAGTGAGGGGGATGGTGGCTATGGCTACACCTTC	CASEGDGGYGYTF
TRBJ1-2	NA	NA	TRBV19	TGTGCCAGTAGTATCCGGTCAGGGCGACTTGGCTACACCTTC	CASSIRSGRLGYTF
TRBJ2-7	NA	many	TRBV20-1	TGCAGTGCTCCGCGGACAGACTACGAGCAGTACTTC	CSAPRTDYEQYF
TRBJ1-5	NA	once	TRBV7-2	TGTGCCAGCAGCTTATATCTTGGTGGGTATCAGCCCCAGCATTTT	CASSLYLGGYQPQHF
TRBJ2-3	NA	few	TRBV6-5	TGTGCCAGCAGTTACTTAGGGGGGGGGCCAGATACGCAGTATTTT	CASSYLGGGPDTQYF
TRBJ2-3	TRBD2	NA	TRBV5-4	TGTGCCAGCAGCCCCGCTAGCGGGGGTGCACAGATAACGCAGTATTTT	CASSPASGGAQITQYF
TRBJ2-5	NA	NA	TRBV6-5	TGTGCCAGCAGACCGGCCCCTGGGACGGACCAAGAGACCCAGTACTTC	CASRPAPGTDQETQYF
TRBJ2-3	NA	few	TRBV7-9	TGTGCCAGCAGCCCGGTTCGCACTAAAGCCACAGATACGCAGTATTTT	CASSPVRTKATDTQYF
TRBJ2-4	TRBD1	many	TRBV4-3	TGCGCCAGCAGCCACGGACAGGGGATAGGCTTTGCCAAAAACATTCAGTACTTC	CASSHGQGIGFAKNIQYF
TRBJ1-1	NA	many	TRBV12-3/TRBV12-4	TGTGCCAGCAGTTTTAGCTCTACGCGGGGTAGCGCTTTCTTT	CASSFSSTRGSAFF
TRBJ2-3	NA	few	TRBV6-2/TRBV6-3	TGTGCCAGCAGGTCAGGGGTGGGCACAGATACGCAGTATTTT	CASRSGVGTDTQYF
TRBJ2-5	TRBD1	many	TRBV7-9	TGTGCCAGCAGCCCGGGACAGAAAGAGACCCAGTACTTC	CASSPGQKETQYF
TRBJ2-3	NA	few	TRBV7-3	TGTGCCAGCAGCCCTAGGACAGAGACAGATACGCAGTATTTT	CASSPRTETDTQYF
TRBJ2-3	NA	few	TRBV15	TGTGCCACCAGCAGAGGGATTCCCCGCCGCACAGATACGCAGTATTTT	CATSRGIPRRTDTQYF
TRBJ2-3	NA	NA	TRBV4-1	TGCGCCAGCAGCCAAAGAACTACGGGGAAGCAGAAAGATACGCAGTATTTT	CASSQRTTGKQKDTQYF
TRBJ2-5	TRBD2	NA	TRBV7-9	TGTGCCAGCAGCGAGGGACTAGCGGGGGGGCTACGGGAGACCCAGTACTTC	CASSEGLAGGLRETQYF
TRBJ2-7	TRBD2	many	TRBV4-3	TGCGCCAGCAGCCAAGACCCGACTAGCTTCGACTCCTACGAGCAGTACTTC	CASSQDPTSFDSYEQYF
TRBJ1-1	NA	many	TRBV29-1	TGCAGCGTTGAGACCGGGAACACTGAAGCTTTCTTT	CSVETGNTEAFF
TRBJ1-1	NA	few	TRBV5-1	TGCGCCAGCAGCTTCGGGCACCAGAACCCGAACACTGAAGCTTTCTTT	CASSFGHQNPNTEAFF
TRBJ2-1	TRBD1	many	TRBV29-1	TGCAGCGTCCAGACAGGGGTAATTGGGCAGTTCTTC	CSVQTGVIGQFF
TRBJ2-3	NA	NA	TRBV12-3/TRBV12-4	TGTGCCAGCAGTTTAGTTGTTTTTCAGGGCGAGGGCACAGATACGCAGTATTTT	CASSLVVFQGEGTDTQYF
TRBJ2-1	TRBD2	many	TRBV7-9	TGTGCCAGCAGCTTCAGCGGGGGGGAACCGGACAATGAGCAGTTCTTC	CASSFSGGEPDNEQFF
TRBJ2-1	TRBD2	many	TRBV6-5	TGTGCCAGCAGAATAGCGGGAAGCTCCTACAATGAGCAGTTCTTC	CASRIAGSSYNEQFF
TRBJ1-2	NA	few	TRBV4-2	TGTGCCAGCAGCCAAGATGAGCAGGCGGTCTATGGCTACACCTTC	CASSQDEQAVYGYTF
TRBJ2-7	NA	NA	TRBV5-4	TGTGCCAGCAGCTTAGACAGGACCTACGAGCAGTACTTC	CASSLDRTYEQYF
TRBJ1-1	TRBD1	few	TRBV12-3/TRBV12-4	TGTGCCAGCAGTTTAGAGAAGGACAGGGGCTCGTGGAACACTGAAGCTTTCTTT	CASSLEKDRGSWNTEAFF
TRBJ1-1	NA	many	TRBV11-2	TGTGCCAGCAGCTTTCCAGGGGTGAGCACTGAAGCTTTCTTT	CASSFPGVSTEAFF
TRBJ2-7	NA	NA	TRBV20-1	TGCAGTGCTAGCGGCGCCTTTTACGAGCAGTACTTC	CSASGAFYEQYF
TRBJ2-5	NA	many	TRBV6-2/TRBV6-3	TGTGCCAGCAGTTATCCGGGGGAGACCCAGTACTTC	CASSYPGETQYF
TRBJ2-3	NA	many	TRBV7-8	TGTGCCAGCAGCTTGCATCCCTCTATCGATACGCAGTATTTT	CASSLHPSIDTQYF
TRBJ2-1	NA	many	TRBV9	TGTGCCAGCAGCGTAGACAGGGAGAATGAGCAGTTCTTC	CASSVDRENEQFF
TRBJ2-7	NA	many	TRBV15	TGTGCCACCAGCAGCCCCCCCGGCGACATCAGAGATAGTGAGCAGTACTTC	CATSSPPGDIRDSEQYF
TRBJ2-1	NA	few	TRBV4-3	TGCGCCAGCAGCCAAGCAGAGTACCACCCCGAGCAGTTCTTC	CASSQAEYHPEQFF
TRBJ1-3	NA	few	TRBV4-3	TGCGCCAGCAGCCAAGATATCGCGCCTTCTGGAAACACCATATATTTT	CASSQDIAPSGNTIYF
TRBJ2-1	NA	many	TRBV11-3	TGTGCCAGCAGCCCCGCGAGGGGGGCGGCTGCTGAGCAGTTCTTC	CASSPARGAAAEQFF
TRBJ1-1	NA	many	TRBV7-2	TGTGCCAGCAGCTCCACCAGGGGATCCGAAGCTTTCTTT	CASSSTRGSEAFF
TRBJ2-5	NA	many	TRBV4-3	TGCGCCAGCAGCCATTTGCCTAGCGCGTTCCCGTTCCAAGAGACCCAGTACTTC	CASSHLPSAFPFQETQYF
TRBJ1-2	TRBD1	NA	TRBV4-1	TGCGCCAGCAGCCACACACAGGGGGCGGTTGGCTACACCTTC	CASSHTQGAVGYTF
TRBJ2-1	TRBD1	NA	TRBV6-2/TRBV6-3	TGTGCCAGCAGAAAGACAGGGGCCGGCTCCTACAATGAGCAGTTCTTC	CASRKTGAGSYNEQFF
TRBJ2-7	TRBD2	many	TRBV12-3/TRBV12-4	TGTGCCAGCAGTTTGGGGACTAGGAACTACGAGCAGTACTTC	CASSLGTRNYEQYF
TRBJ1-6	NA	NA	TRBV18	TGTGCCAGCTCACCGCCCGCAGGGTCCCGTTCACCCCTCCACTTT	CASSPPAGSRSPLHF